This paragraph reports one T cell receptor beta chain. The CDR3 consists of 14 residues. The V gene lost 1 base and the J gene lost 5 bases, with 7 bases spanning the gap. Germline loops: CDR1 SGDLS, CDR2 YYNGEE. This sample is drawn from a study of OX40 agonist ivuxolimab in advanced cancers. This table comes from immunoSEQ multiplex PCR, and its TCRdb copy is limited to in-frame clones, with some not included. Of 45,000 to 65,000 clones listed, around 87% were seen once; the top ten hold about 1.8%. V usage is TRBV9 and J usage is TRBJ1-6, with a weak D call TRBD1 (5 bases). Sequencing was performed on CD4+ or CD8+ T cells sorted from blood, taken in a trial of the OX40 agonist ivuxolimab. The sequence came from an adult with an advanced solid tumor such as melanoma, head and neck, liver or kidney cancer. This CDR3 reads CASSVMGDNSPLHF. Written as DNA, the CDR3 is TGTGCCAGCAGCGTAATGGGGGATAATTCACCCCTCCACTTT.